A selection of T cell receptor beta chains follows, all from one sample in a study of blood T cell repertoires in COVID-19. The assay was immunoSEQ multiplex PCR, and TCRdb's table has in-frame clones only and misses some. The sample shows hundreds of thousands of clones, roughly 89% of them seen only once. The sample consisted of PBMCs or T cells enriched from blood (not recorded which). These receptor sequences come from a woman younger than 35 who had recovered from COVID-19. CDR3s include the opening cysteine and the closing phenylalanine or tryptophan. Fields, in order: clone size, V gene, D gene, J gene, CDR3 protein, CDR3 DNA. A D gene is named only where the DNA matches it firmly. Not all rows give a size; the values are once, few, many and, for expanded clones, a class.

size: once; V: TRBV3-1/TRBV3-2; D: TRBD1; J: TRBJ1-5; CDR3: CASSRGQGNQPQHF; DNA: TGTGCCAGCAGCCGGGGACAGGGCAATCAGCCCCAGCATTTT
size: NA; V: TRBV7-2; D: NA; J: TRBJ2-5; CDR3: CASSYREETQYF; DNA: TGTGCCAGCAGCTACAGGGAAGAGACCCAGTACTTC
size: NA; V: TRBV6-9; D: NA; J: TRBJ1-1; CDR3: CASSYSGERAEAFF; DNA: TGTGCCAGCAGTTATTCCGGGGAGCGGGCTGAAGCTTTCTTT
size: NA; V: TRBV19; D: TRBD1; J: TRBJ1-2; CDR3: CASSRSPGTVSYGYTF; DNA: TGTGCCAGTAGCCGAAGTCCCGGGACAGTCAGTTATGGCTACACCTTC
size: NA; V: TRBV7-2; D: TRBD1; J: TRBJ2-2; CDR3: CASSEQGATGELFF; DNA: TGTGCCAGCAGCGAGCAGGGGGCCACCGGGGAGCTGTTTTTT
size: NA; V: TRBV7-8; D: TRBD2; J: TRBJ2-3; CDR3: CASSWKLAPSTDTQYF; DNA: TGTGCCAGCAGCTGGAAACTAGCGCCCAGCACAGATACGCAGTATTTT
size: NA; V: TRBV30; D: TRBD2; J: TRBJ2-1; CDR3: CAWLGTSGVYNEQFF; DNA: TGTGCCTGGCTGGGGACTAGCGGGGTTTACAATGAGCAGTTCTTC
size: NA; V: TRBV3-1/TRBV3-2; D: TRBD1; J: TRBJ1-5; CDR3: CASRTGFHQPQHF; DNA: TGTGCCAGCCGGACAGGTTTTCATCAGCCCCAGCATTTT
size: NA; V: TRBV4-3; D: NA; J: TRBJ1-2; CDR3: CASSQVTGPANYGYTF; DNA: TGCGCCAGCAGCCAAGTTACAGGACCAGCTAACTATGGCTACACCTTC
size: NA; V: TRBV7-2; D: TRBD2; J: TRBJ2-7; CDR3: CASSLASGGQYF; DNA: TGTGCCAGCAGCTTAGCTAGCGGGGGGCAGTACTTC
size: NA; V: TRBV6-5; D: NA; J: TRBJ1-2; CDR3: CASSYSNEWAFYGYTF; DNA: TGTGCCAGCAGTTACTCGAACGAGTGGGCATTCTATGGCTACACCTTC
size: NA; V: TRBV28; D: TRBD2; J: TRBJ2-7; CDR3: CASSFRRGASYEQYF; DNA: TGTGCCAGCAGTTTTAGGCGGGGGGCTTCCTACGAGCAGTACTTC
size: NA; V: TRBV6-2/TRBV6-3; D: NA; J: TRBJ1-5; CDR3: CASSYGNLDSEDQPQHF; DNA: TGTGCCAGCAGTTACGGAAACCTAGACTCGGAGGATCAGCCCCAGCATTTT
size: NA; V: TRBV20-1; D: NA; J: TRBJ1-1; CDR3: CSASNPPGSGAEAFF; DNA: TGCAGTGCTAGTAACCCCCCGGGCTCGGGGGCTGAAGCTTTCTTT
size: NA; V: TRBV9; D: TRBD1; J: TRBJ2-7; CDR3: CASSKTTGIGSYEQYF; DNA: TGTGCCAGCAGCAAGACGACAGGGATTGGATCCTACGAGCAGTACTTC
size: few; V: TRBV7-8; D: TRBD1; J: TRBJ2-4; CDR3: CASSSGQGMGNIQYF; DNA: TGTGCCAGCAGCTCGGGACAGGGGATGGGAAACATTCAGTACTTC
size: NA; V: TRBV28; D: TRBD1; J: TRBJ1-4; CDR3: CASSPGTGKSANEKLFF; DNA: TGTGCCAGCAGCCCCGGGACAGGCAAGAGTGCTAATGAAAAACTGTTTTTT
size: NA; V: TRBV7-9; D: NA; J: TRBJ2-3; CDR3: CASSMTSRRNTQYF; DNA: TGTGCCAGCAGCATGACTAGTCGGCGTAATACGCAGTATTTT
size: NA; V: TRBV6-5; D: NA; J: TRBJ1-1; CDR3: CASSYGGVEAFF; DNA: TGTGCCAGCAGTTACGGAGGGGTTGAAGCTTTCTTT
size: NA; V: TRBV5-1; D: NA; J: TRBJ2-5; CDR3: CASSLAPAGIQETQYF; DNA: TGCGCCAGCAGCTTGGCCCCTGCGGGGATACAAGAGACCCAGTACTTC
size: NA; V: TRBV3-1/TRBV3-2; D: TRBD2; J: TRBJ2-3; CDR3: CASSQGRERDTQYF; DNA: TGTGCCAGCAGCCAAGGGCGGGAGCGAGATACGCAGTATTTT
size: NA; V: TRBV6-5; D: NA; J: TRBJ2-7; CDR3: CASSSSHGGNYEQYF; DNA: TGTGCCAGCAGTTCGAGTCATGGCGGGAACTACGAGCAGTACTTC
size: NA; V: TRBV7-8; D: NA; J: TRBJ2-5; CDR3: CASSLVSQETQYF; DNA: TGTGCCAGCAGCTTAGTGAGCCAAGAGACCCAGTACTTC
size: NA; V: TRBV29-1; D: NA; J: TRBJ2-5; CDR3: CSGARGADSKETQYF; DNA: TGCAGCGGAGCCAGAGGTGCGGACAGTAAAGAGACCCAGTACTTC
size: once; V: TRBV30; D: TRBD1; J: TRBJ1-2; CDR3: CAWIGQGASHGYTF; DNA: TGTGCCTGGATTGGACAGGGGGCTTCTCATGGCTACACCTTC
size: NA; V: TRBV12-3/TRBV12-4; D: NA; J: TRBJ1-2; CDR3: CASSPNRRGRYTF; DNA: TGTGCCAGCAGTCCCAACCGACGGGGGAGGTACACCTTC
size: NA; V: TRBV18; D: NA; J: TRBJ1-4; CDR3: CASSQGRGEKLFF; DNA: TGTGCCAGCTCACAAGGGAGGGGTGAAAAACTGTTTTTT
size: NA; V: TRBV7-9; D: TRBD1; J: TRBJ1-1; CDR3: CASSSDRVAFF; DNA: TGTGCCAGCAGCTCCGACAGGGTGGCTTTCTTT
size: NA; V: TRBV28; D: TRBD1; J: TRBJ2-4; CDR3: CASSETGGLAKNIQYF; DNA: TGTGCCAGCAGTGAGACAGGGGGTCTAGCCAAAAACATTCAGTACTTC
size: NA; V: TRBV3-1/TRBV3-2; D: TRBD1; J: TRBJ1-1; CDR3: CASSHGTDTEAFF; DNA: TGTGCCAGCAGCCACGGGACAGACACTGAAGCTTTCTTT
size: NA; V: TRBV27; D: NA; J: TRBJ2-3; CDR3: CASSLSASATDTQYF; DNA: TGTGCCAGCAGTTTATCGGCTAGCGCCACAGATACGCAGTATTTT
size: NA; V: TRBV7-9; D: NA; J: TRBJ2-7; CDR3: CASSSQGNSYEQYF; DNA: TGTGCCAGCAGCTCTCAGGGTAACTCCTACGAGCAGTACTTC
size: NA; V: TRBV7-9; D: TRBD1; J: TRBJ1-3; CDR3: CASSFPPSTGIDTIYF; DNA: TGTGCCAGCAGCTTTCCACCCTCGACAGGGATAGACACCATATATTTT
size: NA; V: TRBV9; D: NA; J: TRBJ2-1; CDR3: CASSQRRSSYNEQFF; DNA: TGTGCCAGCAGCCAAAGGAGGAGCTCCTACAATGAGCAGTTCTTC
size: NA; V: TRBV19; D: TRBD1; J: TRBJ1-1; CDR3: CASTPAGGIIEAFF; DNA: TGTGCCAGCACCCCCGCAGGGGGCATTATTGAAGCTTTCTTT
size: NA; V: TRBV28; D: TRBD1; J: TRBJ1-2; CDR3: CASRSPGGGRSGGYGYTF; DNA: TGTGCCAGCAGGTCACCAGGGGGCGGAAGGTCTGGGGGCTATGGCTACACCTTC
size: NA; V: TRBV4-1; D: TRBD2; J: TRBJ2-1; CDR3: CASSQDWVAGVGINEQFF; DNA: TGCGCCAGCAGCCAAGATTGGGTAGCGGGAGTGGGTATAAATGAGCAGTTCTTC
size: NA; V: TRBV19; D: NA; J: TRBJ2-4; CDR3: CASSIRRGGVAKNIQYF; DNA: TGTGCCAGTAGTATAAGGAGGGGCGGGGTAGCCAAAAACATTCAGTACTTC
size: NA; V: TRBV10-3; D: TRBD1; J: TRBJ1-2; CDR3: CAISEASSGTEGGYTF; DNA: TGTGCCATCAGTGAGGCTTCCTCCGGGACAGAAGGCGGCTACACCTTC
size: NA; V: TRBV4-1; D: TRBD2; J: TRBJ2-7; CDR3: CASSRPGTRAYEQYF; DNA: TGCGCCAGCAGCCGTCCCGGGACTAGGGCCTACGAGCAGTACTTC
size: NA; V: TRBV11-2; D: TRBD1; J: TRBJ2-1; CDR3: CASSKDEGARYNEQFF; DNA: TGTGCCAGCAGTAAAGACGAGGGGGCGCGATACAATGAGCAGTTCTTC
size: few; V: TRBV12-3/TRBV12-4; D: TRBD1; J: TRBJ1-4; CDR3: CASSPGGILKLFF; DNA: TGTGCCAGCAGTCCAGGGGGCATCCTTAAACTGTTTTTT
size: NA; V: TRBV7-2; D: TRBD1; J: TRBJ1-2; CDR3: CASSSDRGYGYTF; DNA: TGTGCCAGCAGCTCTGACAGGGGCTATGGCTACACCTTC
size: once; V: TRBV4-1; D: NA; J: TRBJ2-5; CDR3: CASSQEQFIQETQYF; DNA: TGCGCCAGCAGCCAAGAACAGTTTATTCAAGAGACCCAGTACTTC
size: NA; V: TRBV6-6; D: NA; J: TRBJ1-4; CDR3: CASSYSSRGNEKLFF; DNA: TGTGCCAGCAGTTACTCCTCCAGGGGAAACGAAAAACTGTTTTTT
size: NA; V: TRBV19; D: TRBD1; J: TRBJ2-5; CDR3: CASTGTGAQETQYF; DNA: TGTGCCAGTACCGGGACAGGAGCCCAAGAGACCCAGTACTTC
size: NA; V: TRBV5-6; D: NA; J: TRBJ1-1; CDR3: CASSLGAVTEAFF; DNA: TGTGCCAGCAGCTTGGGTGCGGTGACTGAAGCTTTCTTT
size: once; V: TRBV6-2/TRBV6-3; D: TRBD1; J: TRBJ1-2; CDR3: CASSSRTGVNGYTF; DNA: TGTGCCAGCAGTTCCAGGACAGGGGTCAATGGCTACACCTTC